The rows below give T cell receptor beta chains drawn from one sample of a study of T cells after yellow fever vaccination. TCRdb itself ran the 5' RACE reads through MiXCR, one entry per CDR3 protein. The table has roughly 250,000 distinct CDR3 sequences, 13% seen once. The sequencing here drew on CD4+ T cells sorted from PBMCs, taken 45 days after the yellow fever booster vaccination. The receptors were gathered from a man aged 25-40 years who received the YFV17D yellow fever vaccine. CDR3s include the opening cysteine and the closing phenylalanine or tryptophan. The order of the fields is V gene, J gene, D gene, clone size, CDR3 DNA, CDR3 protein. The D gene is left open where the match is weak. Some rows mark clone size as missing; the rest say once, few, many or name a class of expanded clone.

V: TRBV20-1
J: TRBJ2-7
D: .
size: few
DNA: TGCAGTGCCATGACACAGCGCTCCTACGAGCAGTACTTC
CDR3: CSAMTQRSYEQYF

V: TRBV5-1
J: TRBJ1-4
D: .
size: few
DNA: TGCGCCAGCAGCGGCGGACGGAATCCCAATGAAAAACTGTTTTTT
CDR3: CASSGGRNPNEKLFF

V: TRBV20-1
J: TRBJ1-5
D: .
size: many
DNA: TGCAGTGCTACACAGGGAGGAGGCAATCAGCCCCAGCATTTT
CDR3: CSATQGGGNQPQHF

V: TRBV12-3/TRBV12-4
J: TRBJ2-1
D: .
size: .
DNA: TGTGCCAGCAGTCTTGGGGGAGTGTTTCAAAATGAGCAGTTCTTC
CDR3: CASSLGGVFQNEQFF

V: TRBV20-1
J: TRBJ1-6
D: .
size: .
DNA: TGCAGTGCTAGAGAGGGAAGTTCACCCCTCCACTTT
CDR3: CSAREGSSPLHF

V: TRBV5-1
J: TRBJ1-1
D: .
size: .
DNA: TGCGCCAGCAGCTTGGATGGGGGGCCTGGCACTGAAGCTTTCTTT
CDR3: CASSLDGGPGTEAFF

V: TRBV20-1
J: TRBJ2-1
D: TRBD1
size: few
DNA: TGCAGTGCTAGGCCACCGGGACAGGTTTTAGGCAATGAGCAGTTCTTC
CDR3: CSARPPGQVLGNEQFF

V: TRBV27
J: TRBJ2-7
D: .
size: .
DNA: TGTGCCAGCAGTTTTTTGGGCAGCAGGGACTACGAGCAGTACTTC
CDR3: CASSFLGSRDYEQYF

V: TRBV10-1
J: TRBJ2-7
D: .
size: .
DNA: TGCGCCAGCAGTGAAGGGGCCGAGCAGTACTTC
CDR3: CASSEGAEQYF

V: TRBV15
J: TRBJ2-5
D: .
size: few
DNA: TGTGCCACCAGCAGAGACAGGGGTGTAGGTGAGACCCAGTACTTC
CDR3: CATSRDRGVGETQYF

V: TRBV5-1
J: TRBJ1-5
D: .
size: .
DNA: TGCGCCAGCAGCTTACATCAGCCCCAGCATTTT
CDR3: CASSLHQPQHF

V: TRBV29-1
J: TRBJ2-3
D: .
size: many
DNA: TGCAGCGTTGAATCGACGAATACGCAGTATTTT
CDR3: CSVESTNTQYF

V: TRBV20-1
J: TRBJ1-5
D: .
size: .
DNA: TGCAGTGCTACTTTGTCCCGGGACCTCACAGGGCCCGTGGGTCAGCCCCAGCATTTT
CDR3: CSATLSRDLTGPVGQPQHF

V: TRBV7-2
J: TRBJ2-5
D: .
size: .
DNA: TGTGCCAGCACCCCCGGAGGGCGGGGCGAAGAGACCCAGTACTTC
CDR3: CASTPGGRGEETQYF

V: TRBV25-1
J: TRBJ2-1
D: TRBD1
size: .
DNA: TGTGCCAGCAGTGATTCGACAGGGGGCTCCTACAATGAGCAGTTCTTC
CDR3: CASSDSTGGSYNEQFF

V: TRBV9
J: TRBJ2-7
D: TRBD2
size: few
DNA: TGTGCCAGCAGCGCGCTAGCGGGGGGTGAAAAGCAGTACTTC
CDR3: CASSALAGGEKQYF

V: TRBV29-1
J: TRBJ2-3
D: .
size: many
DNA: TGCAGCGTTAGGACGGCTAGCACAGATACGCAGTATTTT
CDR3: CSVRTASTDTQYF

V: TRBV7-2
J: TRBJ1-5
D: .
size: few
DNA: TGTGCCAGCAGCTTAGAAAAGAACGGGTATCAGCCCCAGCATTTT
CDR3: CASSLEKNGYQPQHF

V: TRBV28
J: TRBJ2-7
D: .
size: few
DNA: TGTGCCAGCAGTTTAATTCACTCCTACGAGCAGTACTTC
CDR3: CASSLIHSYEQYF

V: TRBV5-1
J: TRBJ2-7
D: .
size: few
DNA: TGCGCCAGCAGCGGAGGGGTTGGTAACGAGCAGTACTTC
CDR3: CASSGGVGNEQYF

V: TRBV11-2
J: TRBJ1-5
D: TRBD1
size: .
DNA: TGTGCCAGCAGCTCCGGGACAGGGGTGATTCAGCCCCAGCATTTT
CDR3: CASSSGTGVIQPQHF

V: TRBV12-3/TRBV12-4
J: TRBJ2-1
D: TRBD2
size: once
DNA: TGTGCCAGCAGTTTCGAAGCGGGAGTAGGTAATGAGCAGTTCTTC
CDR3: CASSFEAGVGNEQFF

V: TRBV5-1
J: TRBJ2-7
D: TRBD1
size: .
DNA: TGCGCCAGCAGCTCGGGGGGACAGGGGAGATACGAGCAGTACTTC
CDR3: CASSSGGQGRYEQYF

V: TRBV6-2/TRBV6-3
J: TRBJ2-2
D: .
size: .
DNA: TGTGCCAGCAGAGCTTCCAGCAACCCTCGTACCGGGGAGCTGTTTTTT
CDR3: CASRASSNPRTGELFF

V: TRBV5-6
J: TRBJ2-7
D: .
size: many
DNA: TGTGCCAGCAGTCGTTTAGAAGGCTCCTACGAGCAGTACTTC
CDR3: CASSRLEGSYEQYF

V: TRBV6-2/TRBV6-3
J: TRBJ1-1
D: TRBD1
size: .
DNA: TGTGCCAGCCGGGACAGCTCGAACACTGAAGCTTTCTTT
CDR3: CASRDSSNTEAFF

V: TRBV21-1
J: TRBJ2-3
D: .
size: .
DNA: TGTGCCAGCAGCGGCGGAGGGATTCTCGTGATCACAGATACGCAGTATTTT
CDR3: CASSGGGILVITDTQYF

V: TRBV20-1
J: TRBJ2-5
D: TRBD2
size: few
DNA: TGCAGTGCTCGACTAGCGGAAGAGACCCAGTACTTC
CDR3: CSARLAEETQYF

V: TRBV20-1
J: TRBJ2-7
D: TRBD1
size: few
DNA: TGCAGTGCTCCCCGACAGGGTGCCGGCGAGCAGTACTTC
CDR3: CSAPRQGAGEQYF

V: TRBV5-1
J: TRBJ2-3
D: .
size: few
DNA: TGCGCCAGCAGCTTGCCGGGACCCGATACGCAGTATTTT
CDR3: CASSLPGPDTQYF

V: TRBV12-3/TRBV12-4
J: TRBJ2-7
D: TRBD1
size: few
DNA: TGTGCCAGCAGTAAGGCCCGGGACAGGGACCCCTACGAGCAGTACTTC
CDR3: CASSKARDRDPYEQYF

V: TRBV20-1
J: TRBJ2-3
D: TRBD1
size: few
DNA: TGCAGTGCTAGAACCGGGACAGGGGGTTCCGATACGCAGTATTTT
CDR3: CSARTGTGGSDTQYF

V: TRBV19
J: TRBJ2-2
D: .
size: few
DNA: TGTGCCAGTACCCTACGTGGGGCGACGAACACCGGGGAGCTGTTTTTT
CDR3: CASTLRGATNTGELFF

V: TRBV27
J: TRBJ1-6
D: .
size: .
DNA: TGTGCCAGCAGTTTAGAGCGGTCACCCCTCCACTTT
CDR3: CASSLERSPLHF

V: TRBV21-1
J: TRBJ2-7
D: .
size: few
DNA: TGTGCCAGCAGCAAAGCCGGGGACACCTCCTACGAGCAGTACTTC
CDR3: CASSKAGDTSYEQYF

V: TRBV5-1
J: TRBJ1-5
D: .
size: .
DNA: TGCGCCAGCAGCTTGAAGGGAGGGGAACGGGGGTCCCAGCATTTT
CDR3: CASSLKGGERGSQHF

V: TRBV20-1
J: TRBJ2-1
D: TRBD2
size: .
DNA: TGCAGTGCCACCGGACTAGCGGCACAAAGCTCCTACAATGAGCAGTTCTTC
CDR3: CSATGLAAQSSYNEQFF

V: TRBV20-1
J: TRBJ1-5
D: .
size: few
DNA: TGCAGTGCTAGAGAGGACCGAGGGAATCAGCCCCAGCATTTT
CDR3: CSAREDRGNQPQHF

V: TRBV7-8
J: TRBJ2-5
D: .
size: .
DNA: TGTGCCAGCAGCTTAGCGGGATCGGAGACCCAGTACTTC
CDR3: CASSLAGSETQYF